The 27 T cell receptor beta chains below were found in one sample sequenced in a study of blood T cell repertoires in COVID-19 (dated by TCRdb to about 2020). Library preparation used the immunoSEQ multiplex PCR assay. The immuneACCESS repertoire file appears here via TCRdb, limited to in-frame rearrangements. These files lack a portion of the clones; in checked studies, under half of the deficit traces to unresolved V genes, and the cause of the others is not known. The sample table records roughly 180,000 clones; 70% to 80% of these occur just once. Clones ranked in the top ten supply around 8.1% of the sample. Sequenced input: peripheral blood. Receptors originate from a woman aged 60-75 years with COVID-19, enrolled during active disease.

This chain uses TRBV4-1 with TRBJ2-1, with TRBD1 identical over 7 bases. The germline gives CDR1 MGHRA, CDR2 YSYEKL. The CDR3 spans 16 residues. V was clipped by 4 bases and J by 0 bases; unmatched bases: 6. The CDR3: CASSLRGQSSYNEQFF. The CDR3 region has the DNA TGCGCCAGCAGCCTAAGGGGACAGAGCTCCTACAATGAGCAGTTCTTC.

This clone has just a few counts. The DNA is omitted, as the CDR3 cannot be located on it reliably, and the CDR3 follows TCRdb's listing. CDR3 residues: CASSSSGQGAKTQYF. The chain uses TRBV28 and TRBJ2-5; the D call of TRBD1 is as the table states it, not checked on the DNA. The CDR3 region is 15 residues in length, termini included. The germline V gene has CDR1 MDHEN and CDR2 SYDVKM.

The chain employs TRBV11-2 and TRBJ1-2; 9 positions match TRBD1. The length of the CDR3 is 14 residues. Losses at the gene ends were 1 base for V and 8 bases for J; bases not matched to a gene: 5. Germline CDR1 and CDR2: SGHAT and FQNNGV. The CDR3 loop reads CASSLGGQGKGYTF. The CDR3 nucleotides read TGTGCCAGCAGCTTAGGGGGACAGGGTAAAGGCTACACCTTC.

V and J are TRBV5-6 and TRBJ2-6; 9 nucleotides align to TRBD1. Germline loops: CDR1 SGHDT, CDR2 YYEEEE. Germline trimming cut 3 bases from V and 1 base from J; bases unmatched to any gene: 8. CDR3 length: 18 residues. DNA of the CDR3: TGTGCCAGCAGCTGGGGGACAGGGATAAATTCTGGGGCCAACGTCCTGACTTTC. Encoded protein: CASSWGTGINSGANVLTF.

The chain has TRBV4-3 and TRBJ2-1; 10 bases line up with TRBD1. The CDR3 runs 13 residues. V lost 8 bases, J lost 4 bases, and 2 bases stayed unmatched. Germline CDR1 LGHNA, CDR2 YSLEER. CDR3 amino acids: CASRDRGYNEQFF. CDR3 bases: TGCGCCAGCCGGGACAGGGGTTACAATGAGCAGTTCTTC.

This clone has just one count. The chain carries TRBV7-3 and TRBJ2-1, with 11 bases lining up with TRBD2. V was clipped by 5 bases and J by 8 bases; unmatched bases: 8. There are 15 residues in the CDR3. CDR1 is SGHTA and CDR2 is FQGTGA in the germline V gene. Here the CDR3 DNA reads TGTGCCAGCAGCCTTCGACTAGCGGGGTTAGATGAGCAGTTCTTC. Its protein is CASSLRLAGLDEQFF.

The table lists this clone with a count of one. The rearrangement joins TRBV5-1 to TRBJ2-7; 7 bases are shared with TRBD1. J gave up 4 bases and V 4 bases, and 14 bases lay outside the gene matches. The CDR3 sequence is 16 residues long. The germline V gene has CDR1 SGHRS and CDR2 YFSETQ. The CDR3 region has the DNA TGCGCCAGCAGCAGCCCTCCTGGCAGGGGGTCATACGAGCAGTACTTC. Translation: CASSSPPGRGSYEQYF.

This rearrangement joins TRBV3-1 (or the pseudogene TRBV3-2) to TRBJ2-2; TRBD2 is a possible D gene (6 bases). The V end was cut by 4 bases, the J end by 6 bases, with 15 bases between. Per the germline V gene, CDR1 is LGHDT and CDR2 is YNNKEL (reference sequence). The CDR3 has 15 residues. CDR3 protein: CASSPPIGEAGELFF. The CDR3 bases are TGTGCCAGCAGCCCCCCTATCGGGGAGGCCGGGGAGCTGTTTTTT.

The CDR3 bases are TGTGCCAGCATCCAACAGGGGGGACGGGACACTGAAGCTTTCTTT. Its translation: CASIQQGGRDTEAFF. V gene TRBV27 combines with J gene TRBJ1-1, with TRBD1 matching over 8 bases. Germline CDR1 MNHEY, CDR2 SMNVEV (reference sequence). The CDR3 extends over 15 amino acids. V lost 7 bases, J lost 3 bases, and 10 bases stayed unmatched.

The chain carries TRBV5-6 and TRBJ2-3; D is ambiguous. The CDR3 is made up of 14 amino acids. Trimming left V 4 bases short and J 2 bases short, with 11 bases between. Germline loops: CDR1 SGHDT, CDR2 YYEEEE. Here the CDR3 reads CASSPREFTDTQYF. The CDR3 DNA reads as TGTGCCAGCAGCCCGCGCGAGTTCACAGATACGCAGTATTTT.

The chain couples TRBV6-6 to TRBJ1-1; D not certain. Germline V lookup: CDR1 MNHNY, CDR2 SVGAGI (reference sequence). CDR3 length: 11 amino acids. Trimming shortened V by 7 bases and J by 8 bases, and 11 bases separated the two germline ends. CDR3 sequence reads: CASTLDREAFF. CDR3 nucleotide sequence: TGTGCCAGCACCCTAGACCGGGAAGCTTTCTTT.

The chain recombines TRBV14 with TRBJ1-2; 9 nucleotides agree with TRBD1. The V gene end was trimmed by 2 bases and the J gene end by 6 bases; junction bases not matched to a gene: 4. The CDR3 length is 14 residues. Germline CDR1 is SGHDN and CDR2 is FVKESK. CDR3 sequence: CASSQKQGANGYTF. The CDR3 DNA follows: TGTGCCAGCAGCCAAAAACAGGGGGCAAATGGCTACACCTTC.

V gene TRBV29-1 combines with J gene TRBJ2-1; 14 nucleotides align to TRBD2. J was trimmed by 7 bases and V by 6 bases; bases with no gene match: 8. CDR1 and CDR2 from the germline V gene are SQVTM and ANQGSEA. The CDR3 spans 15 residues. CDR3 in amino acids: CSVRRLAGGENEQFF. The CDR3 DNA follows: TGCAGCGTCCGTAGACTAGCGGGAGGGGAAAATGAGCAGTTCTTC.

This rearrangement joins TRBV24-1 to TRBJ2-1; 7 bases align to TRBD1. Germline trimming cut 7 bases from V and 12 bases from J; bases unmatched to any gene: 8. Per germline, CDR1 KGHDR and CDR2 SFDVKD. The CDR3 sequence is 12 residues long. The DNA for the CDR3 is TGTGCCACCAGCCTAGACAGGGCAGGGCAGTTCTTC. It yields the protein CATSLDRAGQFF.

The J gene is TRBJ2-7, the V gene TRBV5-6; 14 bases are a match to TRBD2. Germline CDR1 SGHDT, CDR2 YYEEEE. Unmatched junction bases numbered 9, after V lost 2 bases and J lost 8 bases. The CDR3 is made up of 16 amino acids. The CDR3 DNA reads TGTGCCAGCAGCTTAATGAGGGGGACTAGCGGGAGTAAGCAGTACTTC. As protein: CASSLMRGTSGSKQYF.

CDR3 region: CASSVGGSAYEQYF. CDR3 nucleotides: TGTGCCAGCAGCGTGGGCGGGAGTGCGTACGAGCAGTACTTC. The chain combines TRBV9 with TRBJ2-7; 7 bases map to TRBD2. Trimming removed 2 bases from V and 4 bases from J; junction bases left unmatched: 6. This CDR3 is 14 amino acids long. CDR1 is SGDLS, CDR2 YYNGEE, per germline.

The chain couples TRBV24-1 to TRBJ1-2; 10 bases match TRBD1. Germline assignment: CDR1 KGHDR and CDR2 SFDVKD. There are 14 residues in the CDR3. The V gene end was trimmed by 7 bases and the J gene end by 5 bases; junction bases not matched to a gene: 6. The CDR3: CATRETGGSYGYTF. CDR3 DNA sequence: TGTGCCACCAGAGAGACAGGGGGCTCGTATGGCTACACCTTC.

This clone was detected only once. The chain carries TRBV11-2 and TRBJ2-7; TRBD2 matches 11 bases. The germline CDR1 and CDR2 sequences are SGHAT and FQNNGV. The length of the CDR3 is 18 residues. V shed 0 bases, J shed 5 bases, and the junction held 12 bases outside the gene matches. The CDR3 reads CASSLDPGWSLAGDEQYF. The CDR3 bases are TGTGCCAGCAGCTTAGATCCGGGGTGGTCACTAGCGGGAGACGAGCAGTACTTC.

The chain employs TRBV27 and TRBJ2-7, with D possibly TRBD1 on 7 matching bases. CDR3 length: 12 amino acids. V was cut by 2 bases and J by 8 bases, with 10 bases left in between. Germline CDR1 is MNHEY and CDR2 is SMNVEV (reference sequence). The CDR3 protein is CASSLGGGKQYF. CDR3 sequence (DNA): TGTGCCAGCAGTTTAGGAGGGGGCAAGCAGTACTTC.

The chain couples TRBV7-9 to TRBJ2-3; 12 bases fit TRBD2. The CDR3 length is 16 residues. The junction had 7 bases not matched to a gene; V was cut back by 5 bases and J by 4 bases. Germline V lookup: CDR1 SEHNR, CDR2 FQNEAQ (reference sequence). CDR3 in amino acids: CASSPLAGGPSDTQYF. In DNA, the CDR3 is TGTGCCAGCAGCCCCCTAGCGGGGGGGCCCTCAGATACGCAGTATTTT. Combining the CDR3 with reference TRBV7-9 and TRBJ2-3 gives the whole variable domain DTGVSQNPRHKITKRGQNVTFRCDPISEHNRLYWYRQTLGQGPEFLTYFQNEAQLEKSRLLSDRFSAERPKGSFSTLEIQRTEQGDSAMYLCASSPLAGGPSDTQYFGPGTRLTVL.

This chain connects TRBV7-6 to TRBJ2-7; D is perhaps TRBD2 (5 bases). The V gene's germline CDR1 is SGHVS and CDR2 FNYEAQ. The V and J ends lost 4 bases and 5 bases respectively, with 15 bases between them. The CDR3 contains 14 residues. This chain's CDR3 is CASSSVEPGNEQYF. In nucleotides, the CDR3 is TGTGCCAGCAGCTCCGTGGAACCGGGAAACGAGCAGTACTTC. Together with reference TRBV7-6 and TRBJ2-7, the CDR3 gives the full variable domain: GAGVSQSPRYKVTKRGQDVALRCDPISGHVSLYWYRQALGQGPEFLTYFNYEAQQDKSGLPNDRFSAERPEGSISTLTIQRTEQRDSAMYRCASSSVEPGNEQYFGPGTRLTVT.

V usage is TRBV28 and J usage is TRBJ2-3, with 14 bases aligning to TRBD2. Germline V gene data show CDR1 as MDHEN and CDR2 as SYDVKM. J gave up 3 bases and V 0 bases, and 8 bases lay outside the gene matches. The CDR3 loop spans 19 amino acids. CDR3 bases: TGTGCCAGCAGTTTATGGACTAGCGGGGGGGCGGGTAAAACAGATACGCAGTATTTT. Protein: CASSLWTSGGAGKTDTQYF.

The chain employs TRBV28 and TRBJ2-2, with D uncertain. The CDR3 has 12 amino acids. Germline lookup yields CDR1 MDHEN and CDR2 SYDVKM. Trimming took 4 bases from V and 5 from J, leaving 5 bases between them. The CDR3 is CASSSVTGELFF. The CDR3, as DNA: TGTGCCAGCAGTTCGGTAACCGGGGAGCTGTTTTTT.

The rearrangement uses TRBV3-1 (or the pseudogene TRBV3-2) and TRBJ1-2; D is ambiguous. Trimming shortened V by 4 bases and J by 4 bases, and 10 bases separated the two germline ends. Germline loops: CDR1 LGHDT, CDR2 YNNKEL (reference sequence). This CDR3 contains 13 residues. CDR3 region: CASSLTAGYGYTF. CDR3 DNA: TGTGCCAGCAGCCTGACGGCGGGCTATGGCTACACCTTC.

This clone was seen only a few times. This sequence joins TRBV2 and TRBJ2-1, with D possibly being TRBD2 (5 bases). V dropped 3 bases and J dropped 6 bases, with 15 bases sitting between them. The CDR3 has 15 amino acids. Looked up from germline, CDR1 is SNHLY and CDR2 is FYNNEI. CDR3 sequence reads: CASSEKGFAGNEQFF. In DNA form, the CDR3 reads TGTGCCAGCAGTGAGAAAGGGTTCGCGGGCAATGAGCAGTTCTTC. The full variable domain, completed using reference TRBV2 and TRBJ2-1, is EPEVTQTPSHQVTQMGQEVILRCVPISNHLYFYWYRQILGQKVEFLVSFYNNEISEKSEIFDDQFSVERPDGSNFTLKIRSTKLEDSAMYFCASSEKGFAGNEQFFGPGTRLTVL.

The chain joins TRBV7-8 to TRBJ2-1, with 11 nucleotides matching TRBD2. The CDR3 has 18 residues. V lost 1 base, J lost 7 bases, and 12 bases stayed unmatched. Germline V gives CDR1 SGHVS, CDR2 FQNEAQ. CDR3 in amino acids: CASSLVGSGRALGNEQFF. DNA for the CDR3: TGTGCCAGCAGCTTAGTGGGTAGCGGGAGGGCCCTGGGGAATGAGCAGTTCTTC.

The chain uses TRBV3-1 (or the pseudogene TRBV3-2) and TRBJ1-5, with a tentative D call TRBD1 (5 bases). This CDR3 region has 16 residues. Germline values: CDR1 LGHDT, CDR2 YNNKEL (reference sequence). V shed 4 bases and J shed 2 bases, with 15 bases lying between them. DNA of the CDR3: TGTGCCAGCAGCCCCGATTACGACAGTCGCAATCAGCCCCAGCATTTT. This sequence encodes CASSPDYDSRNQPQHF.